This TCR beta chain was captured by sequencing in a study of shared clonotypes between healthy human individuals. Per the germline V gene, CDR1 is SGHNT and CDR2 is YYREEE (reference sequence). CDR3 length: 11 residues. Trimming pared 1 base from V and 5 bases from J, leaving 3 bases between. Deep-level running was used for the assay. Several immunoSEQ plates received, in even portions, the genomic DNA of each subset. Sequencing was performed with immunoSEQ multiplex PCR; in TCRdb, only in-frame clones are kept and a portion is missing. The sample lists 1,400,000 or so clones; roughly 98.5% were seen once. Study-level points and caveats: Around 4.7% was the fraction of naive CD4 clonotypes found shared across a handful of donors.

This clone was observed a few times. Its antigen is unidentified. The clonotype originates from a man younger than 45 in good health. This sequence joins TRBV5-4 and TRBJ2-5; no clear D gene. The source material was naive CD4+ T cells sorted from blood. As for subset: CD45RA+ positively selected. The CDR3 region is CASSLRETQYF. As DNA, the CDR3 is TGTGCCAGCAGCTTGAGGGAGACCCAGTACTTC.